This TCR beta chain originates from a study of shared clonotypes between healthy human individuals. Data came from immunoSEQ multiplex PCR; TCRdb stores just in-frame clones and leaves some out. The sample contains 2 million or so clones, 90% to 95% of which appear only once. The CDR3 loop spans 15 amino acids. Trimming pared 2 bases from V and 1 base from J, leaving 12 bases between. Looked up from germline, CDR1 is MNHEY and CDR2 is SVGAGI. This receptor was taken from a man aged 18 to 30 in good health. The chain uses TRBV6-5 and TRBJ2-7, with D perhaps matching TRBD2 (6 bases). The specimen was naive CD4+ T cells sorted from blood. Subset given: CD45RA+ positively selected. The CDR3 protein is CASSYRLERSYEQYF. CDR3 DNA sequence: TGTGCCAGCAGTTACCGACTAGAGCGATCCTACGAGCAGTACTTC.